Listed here are 9 T cell receptor beta chains from one sample, sequenced in a study of blood T cell repertoires in COVID-19. Clones were read by immunoSEQ multiplex PCR, and TCRdb kept only the in-frame ones, dropping some. The sample lists roughly 190,000 clones; 75% to 90% were seen once. The sequenced sample consisted of peripheral blood. These receptors originate from a woman between 55 and 75 years old with acute or convalescent COVID-19.

The chain has TRBV6-1 and TRBJ1-2; the match to TRBD1 covers 12 bases. The J segment lost 5 bases and the V segment lost 1 base, leaving 2 bases of the junction unmatched. This CDR3 has 15 amino acids. Germline loops: CDR1 MNHNS, CDR2 SASEGT. CDR3 loop: CASSEGDRGQYGYTF. Written as DNA, the CDR3 is TGTGCCAGCAGTGAAGGGGACAGGGGGCAATATGGCTACACCTTC.

This chain links TRBV21-1 with TRBJ2-7; TRBD2, the table's D call, was not compared with the DNA. TRBV21-1 is an annotated pseudogene. The CDR3 is made up of 13 amino acids. The CDR3 DNA is TGTGCCAGAGGGACGGGAGTTAACTACGAGCAGTACGTC. Translated: CARGTGVNYEQYV.

The genes are TRBV29-1 and TRBJ2-5, with a tentative D call TRBD2 (6 bases). V gave up 4 bases and J gave up 4 bases, with 16 bases separating them. The germline CDR1 and CDR2 sequences are SQVTM and ANQGSEA. The CDR3 loop spans 14 amino acids. DNA for the CDR3: TGCAGCGTTGTGGGACCTCGGAGGGGAGAGACCCAGTACTTC. Amino acids: CSVVGPRRGETQYF.

The chain joins TRBV9 to TRBJ1-3; 9 bases are a match to TRBD1. The germline V gene encodes CDR1 SGDLS and CDR2 YYNGEE. The CDR3 covers 16 residues. Unmatched junction bases numbered 1, after V lost 0 bases and J lost 0 bases. The CDR3 here is CASSVGQGGSGNTIYF. For the CDR3, the DNA is TGTGCCAGCAGCGTAGGACAGGGGGGCTCTGGAAACACCATATATTTT.

CDR3: CAISEGGVAGHEQYV. The CDR3 region has the DNA TGTGCCATCAGTGAGGGTGGGGTAGCGGGTCACGAGCAGTACGTC. V and J are TRBV10-3 and TRBJ2-7, with TRBD2 matching over 7 bases. The germline V gene has CDR1 ENHRY and CDR2 SYGVKD. Losses at the gene ends were 2 bases for V and 5 bases for J; bases not matched to a gene: 9. The CDR3 runs 15 residues.

The chain is built from TRBV27 and TRBJ1-2, with a possible D match to TRBD1 (6 bases). Germline V gene lookup returns CDR1 MNHEY and CDR2 SMNVEV (reference sequence). This CDR3 is built from 12 residues. Deletions cut 3 bases from V and 7 bases from J, with 9 bases between. Here the CDR3 DNA reads TGTGCCAGCAGTTTTCAGGGGAGTGGCTACACCTTC. Translation: CASSFQGSGYTF.

The CDR3 bases are TGTGCCAGCTCGCCAGGGGGTGCCGGAAACACCATATATTTT. This encodes CASSPGGAGNTIYF. This chain uses TRBV14 with TRBJ1-3; 7 positions match TRBD1. Trimming removed 8 bases from V and 4 bases from J; junction bases left unmatched: 8. Per germline, CDR1 SGHDN and CDR2 FVKESK. The CDR3 sequence is 14 residues long.

The chain employs TRBV5-1 and TRBJ1-2; 9 nucleotides match TRBD1. CDR3 size: 16 residues. J was trimmed by 3 bases and V by 0 bases; bases with no gene match: 6. The germline V gene has CDR1 SGHRS and CDR2 YFSETQ. The CDR3 nucleotides read TGCGCCAGCAGCTTGGGGGCCAGGACAGGGGACTATGGCTACACCTTC. Protein sequence: CASSLGARTGDYGYTF.

This clone was detected once. The chain carries TRBV24-1 and TRBJ2-3; D might be TRBD2 (7 bases). Germline CDR1 is KGHDR and CDR2 is SFDVKD. CDR3 size: 15 residues. V was clipped by 6 bases and J by 1 base, with 13 bases between them. Here the CDR3 DNA reads TGTGCCACCAGTCCGGCGGGGGCCGGCACAGATACGCAGTATTTT. Protein product: CATSPAGAGTDTQYF.